This T cell receptor (beta chain) was found in a study of blood T cell repertoires in COVID-19. Study in general: T cells, B-cell-depleted T cells, or PBMCs provided the cDNA or gDNA that served as material.

Study processing details: Estimation of nucleated cell counts relied on the amplification of reference gene primers. Repertoires were generated with immunoSEQ multiplex PCR, while TCRdb's copy carries only in-frame clones and drops some. Clonal size and the V and J genes are those of that table, whereas D and trimming came from the DNA. There are 150,000 to 200,000 clones in the sample; less than 85% occur only once, and 6.5% to 8.5% lies in the top ten. The CDR3 covers 17 residues. The germline gives CDR1 SEHNR, CDR2 FQNEAQ (reference sequence). J was trimmed by 4 bases and V by 0 bases; bases with no gene match: 10.

V and J are TRBV7-9 and TRBJ2-5; 8 nucleotides match TRBD2. The material sequenced was peripheral blood. The clonotype was recovered from a human donor in a cohort sampled during active COVID-19. CDR3 DNA sequence: TGTGCCAGCAGCTTAGCGGGATTGGCGGGGGGTCTAGAGACCCAGTACTTC. It is translated as CASSLAGLAGGLETQYF.